A selection of T cell receptor beta chains follows, all from one sample in a study of radiation and T cells in renal cell carcinoma. Assay: immunoSEQ multiplex PCR; the TCRdb copy retains only in-frame clones and omits some. Seen here are about 24,000 clones, around 50% observed once, and the top ten hold less than 25%. Sequenced here: tumor tissue, sampled from a patient whose treatment was nephrectomy without radiotherapy. Receptor source: a human donor with renal cell carcinoma. Both conserved end residues are trimmed from each CDR3. Fields, in order: V gene, clone size, J gene, CDR3 protein. Where a row states a size, it is once, few, many or the class of an expanded clone; other rows omit it.

TRBV6-1	-	TRBJ2-2	ASRTSGLTGELF
TRBV11-3	few	TRBJ2-2	ASSIASGLNTGELF
TRBV11-2	-	TRBJ2-2	ASSLDNGRPYGRNTGELF
TRBV11-2	-	TRBJ2-6	ASSPASGGASGANVLT
TRBV9	-	TRBJ2-3	ASSVVSGGTDTQY
TRBV4-2	-	TRBJ2-2	ASSQEAGVGTGELF
TRBV6-5	-	TRBJ2-7	ASSYSILSESYEQY
TRBV5-1	-	TRBJ1-2	ASSLADQSYYGYT
TRBV29-1	-	TRBJ2-5	SVVSGGLQETQY
TRBV4-1	once	TRBJ1-2	ASSPRQGAPGYGYT
TRBV5-6	few	TRBJ2-7	ASIPRGRSLEQY
TRBV3-1/TRBV3-2	once	TRBJ2-7	AGGYEQY
TRBV4-3	-	TRBJ2-2	ASSQDRGGAYTGELF
TRBV19	-	TRBJ1-2	ASSIVGQGNYGYT
TRBV7-8	-	TRBJ2-3	ASSLTDTQY
TRBV19	-	TRBJ2-7	ASRETGLASSYEQY
TRBV4-3	-	TRBJ1-1	ASSQEENTEAF
TRBV6-1	few	TRBJ1-5	ASSAPGQVDGPQH
TRBV6-6	-	TRBJ1-6	ASSDRGSYNSPLH
TRBV7-2	-	TRBJ2-5	ASSRSSGYQETQY
TRBV10-3	-	TRBJ1-1	AISESRAGGGLEAF
TRBV29-1	-	TRBJ1-2	SAGGRDSIEYGYT